This paragraph covers one TCR beta chain sequence. Sequence at one end of the junction differs from germline and may be a read error. The entry originates in a study of cytomegalovirus exposure and HLA in healthy donors. CDR3 length equals 13 residues. Germline CDR1 SQVTM, CDR2 ANQGSEA. 13 Jbeta primers and 60 Vbeta primers were used for the PCR. TCRdb's copy holds only in-frame clones and misses some; the assay was immunoSEQ multiplex PCR. The data contain some 190,000 clones, 70% to 85% of them seen just once; the ten biggest clones take up roughly 1.5%. Sequenced input: PBMCs. This chain connects TRBV29-1 to TRBJ1-2, with D unclear. The clonotype was recovered from a man younger than 35 in good health and CMV-seronegative. The CDR3 region has the DNA TGCAGCGTGGAACGTGACGGGAACTATGGCTACCCCTTC. Translation: CSVERDGNYGYPF.